This T cell receptor (beta chain) was sequenced during a study of patients and donors after allogeneic stem cell transplantation. This clonotype appeared a few times. V lost 6 bases to trimming and J lost 0 bases, with 15 bases between them. The CDR3 runs to 15 residues. Germline CDR1 and CDR2: DFQATT and SNEGSKA (reference sequence). TCRdb re-called the RT-PCR reads through MiXCR, storing one row per CDR3 protein. Of about 110,000 distinct CDR3 sequences detected, roughly 35% appear once; the ten largest clones hold about 27%. The J gene is TRBJ1-5, the V gene TRBV20-1; TRBD1 might be the D (5 bases). This sequence was found in a human donor who was either an allogeneic HSCT recipient or a stem cell or donor lymphocyte infusion donor (not recorded which). It is not recorded whose cells these are; they may come from a transplant donor. The sample was blood, either unsorted or a sorted T cell fraction (not recorded which). This CDR3 is CSAPGLMISNQPQHF. In DNA, the CDR3 is TGCAGTGCCCCGGGACTGATGATTAGCAATCAGCCCCAGCATTTT.